Shown below are 7 T cell receptor beta chains from a single sample sequenced in a study of cytomegalovirus exposure and HLA in healthy donors. PCR involved 60 Vbeta and 13 Jbeta primers. TCRdb's copy holds only in-frame clones and misses some; the assay was immunoSEQ multiplex PCR. The table records around 130,000 clones, around 83% of them present only once. The sequenced sample was PBMCs. The source is a girl between 2 and 10 years old in good health and CMV-seronegative.

This chain links TRBV9 with TRBJ1-2; 10 nucleotides match TRBD1. Germline V gene lookup returns CDR1 SGDLS and CDR2 YYNGEE. The CDR3 consists of 15 residues. With 0 bases clipped from V and 3 bases from J, the junction kept 2 bases outside the gene matches. In nucleotides, the CDR3 is TGTGCCAGCAGCGTAGGGGGACAGGGGTACTATGGCTACACCTTC. This encodes CASSVGGQGYYGYTF.

The gene calls are TRBV19 and TRBJ2-4, with D perhaps TRBD2 (5 bases). Per the germline V gene, CDR1 is LNHDA and CDR2 is SQIVND (reference sequence). The V end was cut by 7 bases, the J end by 0 bases, with 10 bases between. This CDR3 region has 14 residues. Here the CDR3 reads CASIGGLAKNIQYF. The CDR3 nucleotides read TGTGCCAGTATAGGCGGGTTAGCCAAAAACATTCAGTACTTC. The entire variable domain, with the rest obtained from reference TRBV19 and TRBJ2-4, is as follows: DGGITQSPKYLFRKEGQNVTLSCEQNLNHDAMYWYRQDPGQGLRLIYYSQIVNDFQKGDIAEGYSVSREKKESFPLTVTSAQKNPTAFYLCASIGGLAKNIQYFGAGTRLSVL.

This chain joins TRBV19 and TRBJ1-1; D may be TRBD1 (6 bases). This CDR3 has 13 residues. The V and J ends lost 4 bases and 10 bases respectively, with 16 bases between them. CDR1 is LNHDA and CDR2 is SQIVND in the germline V gene (reference sequence). The CDR3 DNA reads as TGTGCCAGTAGTACCGGACATGGGGGCACAGCTTTCTTT. It is translated as CASSTGHGGTAFF.

The genes are TRBV28 and TRBJ2-7; no clear D. CDR1 and CDR2 from the germline V gene are MDHEN and SYDVKM. The CDR3 is 12 residues long. V lost 7 bases and J lost 2, with 9 bases in between. The CDR3 DNA reads TGTGCCAGCACCCGACTGCCCTACGAGCAGTACTTC. It translates to CASTRLPYEQYF.

The chain joins TRBV25-1 to TRBJ2-7; 10 nucleotides agree with TRBD1. Germline lookup yields CDR1 MGHDK and CDR2 SYGVNS. The V segment lost 4 bases and the J segment 3 bases; nucleotides outside the gene matches: 6. This CDR3 is 15 amino acids long. The CDR3 is CASSALGTGDYEQYF. CDR3 in DNA: TGTGCCAGCAGTGCACTCGGGACAGGGGACTACGAGCAGTACTTC.

The J gene is TRBJ1-1, the V gene TRBV27, with D possibly TRBD1 on 5 matching bases. Germline V CDR1 and CDR2: MNHEY, SMNVEV (reference sequence). The CDR3 sequence is 17 residues long. Between the trimmed V and J ends, which lost 4 bases and 1 base, there was a span of 19 bases. This CDR3 is CASSWVEGEGRNTEAFF. CDR3 sequence (DNA): TGTGCCAGCAGTTGGGTCGAAGGGGAGGGAAGGAACACTGAAGCTTTCTTT.

This clone was recorded once. Germline is not matched at one junction end, which may reflect a read error. The gene calls are TRBV7-7 and TRBJ2-3; TRBD1 aligns across 10 bases. There are 19 residues in the CDR3. Germline V gene sequence: CDR1 SSHAT, CDR2 FNYEAQ (reference sequence). CDR3 in amino acids: CASSLAWGDRGNYADTQYF. The CDR3 DNA reads as TGTGCTAGCAGCTTAGCTTGGGGGGACAGGGGAAATTATGCAGATACGCAGTATTTT.